This T cell receptor (beta chain) appears in the sequencing data of a study of technical replicates of blood from several donors (dated by TCRdb to 2016 to 2017). Worth noting for this clone: The specificity of this receptor is unknown. Base quality data are lacking; no much larger clone is found one base away.

Library construction relied on the immunoSEQ multiplex PCR assay. TCRdb obtained this table from immuneACCESS and retained in-frame rearrangements with V and J assigned. These tables miss some clones; where compared with another copy, unresolved V genes account for less than half of the shortfall, and the remainder is unexplained. For this sample there are tens of thousands of clones; 93% appear just once. The top ten clonotypes cover 0.24% of the sample. Sequences were obtained from T cells isolated from PBMCs. The sequence came from a human donor in good health.

The CDR3 region: CASSGTGQPREQFF. DNA sequence: TGTGCCAGCAGCGGGACCGGACAGCCTCGCGAGCAGTTCTTC. This chain joins TRBV9 to TRBJ2-1; TRBD1 is a weak D gene call, 6 bases matching. V was cut back by 3 bases and J by 10 bases, leaving a gap of 17 bases between them. CDR3 length: 14 amino acids, cysteine to phenylalanine. Only the CDR3 region is kept as DNA, spanning 42 bases read in frame from base 1. Sequences SGDLS (CDR1) and YYNGEE (CDR2) are obtained from the germline V gene.